Sequencing of this TCR beta chain was carried out in a study of OX40 agonist ivuxolimab in advanced cancers. Whole-study results and caveats: Dose levels from 0.1 to 3.0 mg/kg saw CD4+ and CD8+ blood T cells expand clonally by week 6. In general, CD8+ T cells held more expanded clones than CD4+ did, on average.

With 4 bases removed from V and 8 bases from J, the gap between germline ends came to 14 bases. CDR3 length: 13 amino acids. Germline V gives CDR1 SEHNR, CDR2 FQNEAQ (reference sequence). Method: immunoSEQ multiplex PCR; TCRdb's copy keeps in-frame clones and lacks some. The table includes roughly 10,000 clones, about 77% detected once. Worth noting for this clone: The antigen is not known.

This receptor was identified in an adult with an advanced solid tumor such as melanoma, head and neck, liver or kidney cancer. The gene calls are TRBV7-9 and TRBJ1-2; TRBD1 is a possible D gene (5 bases). Sequenced material: CD4+ or CD8+ T cells sorted from blood, taken in a trial of the OX40 agonist ivuxolimab. The CDR3 coding sequence is TGTGCCAGCAGCTCTGACGGGGACGAGGGCTACACCTTC. Amino acids: CASSSDGDEGYTF.